This T cell receptor (beta chain) originates from a study of T cell responses to AZD1222 COVID-19 vaccine. Trimming left V 5 bases short and J 8 bases short, with 18 bases between. CDR3 length: 13 amino acids. The V gene's germline CDR1 is GTSNPN and CDR2 SVGIG (reference sequence). Libraries were prepared by immunoSEQ multiplex PCR; TCRdb keeps only in-frame clonotypes and omits some of them. The sample records tens of thousands of clones, roughly 84% being singletons. The chain has TRBV30 and TRBJ1-2; D is possibly TRBD1 (5 bases). The clonotype originates from an adult in good health. Sequenced material: peripheral blood, taken on day 0 of MenACWY control vaccination. CDR3 DNA sequence: TGTGCCTGGTCGGCCGAGGGGCGTGGGGGCTACACCTTC. Its translation: CAWSAEGRGGYTF.